This TCR beta chain derives from a study of T-cell memory formation after mild COVID-19. Whole-study findings and limits: Proof of SARS-CoV-2 specificity was absent for the second-wave clones that crested on day 37. CD4+ contracting clones were mainly CM and EM; CD8+ ones, EMRA. Some clones that responded turned up in pre-infection memory, which suggests that cross-reactive memory joined in.

Germline CDR1 and CDR2: SQVTM and ANQGSEA. V dropped 8 bases and J dropped 2 bases, with 11 bases sitting between them. The CDR3 is 12 residues long. TCRalpha and TCRbeta libraries used 5'RACE with constant-segment primers and UMIs. TCRdb itself ran the 5' RACE reads through MiXCR, one entry per CDR3 protein. The profile shows approximately 580,000 distinct CDR3 sequences, approximately 20% of them singletons. Points on this clonotype: As yet, its antigen is unknown.

Sequencing used PBMCs or a T cell subset sorted from them (not recorded which). This TCR derives from an adult woman who had mild COVID-19 (a few samples of this study predate the infection). Cell type and time point are not known. The chain employs TRBV29-1 and TRBJ2-3; no reliable D call. The CDR3 loop reads CSSRRATDTQYF. CDR3 DNA sequence: TGCAGCTCCCGAAGGGCCACAGATACGCAGTATTTT.